These T cell receptor beta chains were read from a single sample in a study of T cell responses to AZD1222 COVID-19 vaccine. Here immunoSEQ multiplex PCR was the method, and the copy in TCRdb shows in-frame clones only, minus some. The sample lists some 84,000 clones, roughly 85% seen once, with about an eighth in the top ten. Sample: peripheral blood, taken 28 days after the second AZD1222 dose. The receptors come from an adult who received the AZD1222 COVID-19 vaccine. The CDR3 runs from the conserved cysteine through the conserved F or W. The D gene is left open where the match is weak. Rows may omit the clone size; those that give it use once, few, many or a size class.

V gene	D gene	clone size	J gene	CDR3 protein	CDR3 DNA
TRBV12-3/TRBV12-4	-	-	TRBJ2-2	CASRQSYTGELFF	TGTGCCAGCAGACAGAGTTACACCGGGGAGCTGTTTTTT
TRBV12-3/TRBV12-4	-	-	TRBJ1-2	CASSWGGYGYTF	TGTGCCAGCAGTTGGGGGGGGTATGGCTACACCTTC
TRBV4-3	-	-	TRBJ2-5	CASSRGSSETQYF	TGCGCCAGCAGCCGGGGGAGTTCGGAGACCCAGTACTTC
TRBV18	-	-	TRBJ2-5	CASSPDRDGGRGTQYF	TGTGCCAGCTCACCAGACCGTGACGGGGGGCGTGGGACCCAGTACTTC
TRBV6-5	-	-	TRBJ2-2	CASSYPIGGTGELFF	TGTGCCAGCAGTTATCCGATTGGGGGCACCGGGGAGCTGTTTTTT
TRBV3-1/TRBV3-2	-	-	TRBJ2-7	CASSPMGGSGYTDEQYF	TGTGCCAGCAGCCCGATGGGTGGCTCAGGGTATACTGACGAGCAGTACTTC
TRBV4-2	-	once	TRBJ2-6	CASSHLTGGTGANVLTF	TGTGCCAGCAGCCATCTCACAGGAGGGACTGGGGCCAACGTCCTGACTTTC
TRBV5-1	TRBD1	-	TRBJ1-6	CASSGGTGERSPLHF	TGCGCCAGCAGCGGGGGGACAGGGGAGAGGTCACCCCTCCACTTT
TRBV6-1	TRBD1	-	TRBJ1-2	CASSDQRPTGYLYGYTF	TGTGCCAGCAGTGATCAGCGACCGACAGGGTACCTCTATGGCTACACCTTC
TRBV18	TRBD2	-	TRBJ2-2	CASSPSGGKPGELFF	TGTGCCAGCTCACCCAGCGGGGGGAAACCCGGGGAGCTGTTTTTT
TRBV5-1	-	-	TRBJ1-4	CASSLTGIFNEKLFF	TGCGCCAGCAGCTTAACAGGGATTTTTAATGAAAAACTGTTTTTT
TRBV5-1	TRBD1	-	TRBJ1-1	CASSPTTGQMNTEAFF	TGCGCCAGCAGCCCAACGACAGGGCAGATGAACACTGAAGCTTTCTTT
TRBV25-1	-	few	TRBJ1-1	CASTPSDSPGSEAFF	TGTGCCAGCACTCCCTCCGACAGCCCCGGCTCTGAAGCTTTCTTT
TRBV5-6	-	-	TRBJ1-4	CASSSTGVGNEKLFF	TGTGCCAGCAGTTCTACGGGGGTGGGGAATGAAAAACTGTTTTTT
TRBV4-1	TRBD2	-	TRBJ2-1	CASSHPGLAGGPDYNEQFF	TGCGCCAGCAGCCACCCGGGACTAGCGGGAGGGCCGGATTACAATGAGCAGTTCTTC
TRBV4-2	-	-	TRBJ1-3	CASSQDRGSGNTIYF	TGTGCCAGCAGCCAAGATCGGGGCTCTGGAAACACCATATATTTT
TRBV5-1	TRBD2	-	TRBJ2-7	CASTRISGNNYEQYF	TGCGCCAGCACCCGGATTAGCGGGAATAACTACGAGCAGTACTTC
TRBV28	-	-	TRBJ2-7	CASYSRTYYEQYF	TGTGCCAGCTACAGTCGGACCTACTACGAGCAGTACTTC
TRBV5-4	TRBD1	-	TRBJ1-2	CASSLGPGQGRYTF	TGTGCCAGCAGCTTGGGGCCGGGACAGGGCCGCTACACCTTC
TRBV6-1	-	-	TRBJ2-7	CASSEWGGQSSYEQYF	TGTGCCAGCAGTGAGTGGGGGGGACAGAGCTCCTACGAGCAGTACTTC
TRBV27	-	once	TRBJ1-6	CASSYDSSYNSPLHF	TGTGCCAGCAGTTACGACAGCTCCTATAATTCACCCCTCCACTTT
TRBV10-3	TRBD1	-	TRBJ1-2	CAITGQEGSGYTF	TGTGCCATCACGGGACAGGAAGGCAGTGGCTACACCTTC
TRBV14	TRBD2	-	TRBJ2-1	CASSQDGTSPYEQFF	TGTGCCAGCAGCCAAGATGGGACTAGCCCCTATGAGCAGTTCTTC
TRBV20-1	-	-	TRBJ2-1	CSARDHPEQFF	TGCAGTGCTAGAGATCACCCCGAGCAGTTCTTC
TRBV20-1	-	-	TRBJ2-5	CSASTRGGLQETQYF	TGCAGTGCTAGTACCCGTGGGGGGCTCCAAGAGACCCAGTACTTC
TRBV6-4	-	-	TRBJ1-2	CASRAQGQSNYGYTF	TGTGCCAGCAGGGCACAGGGACAATCTAACTATGGCTACACCTTC
TRBV3-1/TRBV3-2	-	-	TRBJ1-6	CASSQLRNSPLHF	TGTGCCAGCAGCCAACTGAGGAATTCACCCCTCCACTTT
TRBV19	TRBD1	-	TRBJ2-6	CASKTGGGGANVLTF	TGTGCCAGTAAGACAGGGGGCGGTGGGGCCAACGTCCTGACTTTC
TRBV18	-	-	TRBJ1-3	CASSPKDSGNTIYF	TGTGCCAGCTCACCAAAGGACTCTGGAAACACCATATATTTT
TRBV3-1/TRBV3-2	-	-	TRBJ2-7	CASSQGGEQYF	TGTGCCAGCAGCCAAGGGGGCGAGCAGTACTTC
TRBV10-3	-	-	TRBJ2-2	CAISVDRRNPGELFF	TGTGCCATCAGTGTGGACAGAAGAAACCCCGGGGAGCTGTTTTTT
TRBV11-2	TRBD1	once	TRBJ1-6	CASSLAAQGGPLHF	TGTGCCAGCAGCTTGGCCGCGCAGGGGGGACCCCTCCACTTT
TRBV19	TRBD1	few	TRBJ1-1	CASSPPPDRVTEAFF	TGTGCCAGTAGTCCCCCCCCCGACAGGGTCACTGAAGCTTTCTTT
TRBV7-9	-	-	TRBJ1-3	CASSPRVAGNTIYF	TGTGCCAGCAGCCCAAGAGTTGCCGGAAACACCATATATTTT
TRBV27	TRBD2	-	TRBJ2-7	CASTGSGRAREQYF	TGTGCCAGCACCGGTAGCGGGAGGGCTAGAGAGCAGTACTTC
TRBV5-1	-	-	TRBJ2-2	CASSLEWGAGELFF	TGCGCCAGCAGCTTGGAGTGGGGGGCCGGGGAGCTGTTTTTT
TRBV2	TRBD1	-	TRBJ1-5	CASKIQGANNQPQHF	TGTGCCAGCAAGATACAGGGGGCGAACAATCAGCCCCAGCATTTT
TRBV28	-	few	TRBJ2-7	CASSPRPNGGPDNEQYF	TGTGCCAGCTCCCCAAGACCAAATGGGGGGCCCGACAACGAGCAGTACTTC
TRBV7-2	-	-	TRBJ2-7	CASSQWAANYEQYF	TGTGCCAGCAGCCAGTGGGCGGCGAACTACGAGCAGTACTTC
TRBV5-1	TRBD1	-	TRBJ2-7	CASCQGQSYEQYF	TGCGCCAGCTGCCAGGGACAGTCGTACGAGCAGTACTTC
TRBV4-3	TRBD1	-	TRBJ1-6	CASSPGQGLNSPLHF	TGCGCCAGCAGCCCCGGACAGGGACTGAATTCACCCCTCCACTTT
TRBV19	-	once	TRBJ2-3	CASSATPVGRDTQYF	TGTGCCAGTAGCGCAACTCCCGTCGGTAGAGATACGCAGTATTTT
TRBV2	-	-	TRBJ1-1	CASYPLMNTEAFF	TGTGCCAGTTATCCGCTTATGAACACTGAAGCTTTCTTT
TRBV4-1	TRBD2	-	TRBJ2-3	CASSLAGAQYF	TGCGCCAGCAGCCTCGCGGGGGCGCAGTATTTT
TRBV19	TRBD1	-	TRBJ1-1	CASSLGTENTEAFF	TGTGCCAGTAGTCTTGGGACAGAGAACACTGAAGCTTTCTTT
TRBV4-1	-	-	TRBJ1-1	CASSQDLGGTEAFF	TGCGCCAGCAGCCAAGATCTCGGGGGTACTGAAGCTTTCTTT
TRBV5-1	-	once	TRBJ1-5	CASSLKGEQPQHF	TGCGCCAGCAGCTTGAAAGGGGAGCAGCCCCAGCATTTT
TRBV14	-	-	TRBJ1-3	CASSLQGNTIYF	TGTGCCAGCAGTCTTCAAGGAAACACCATATATTTT
TRBV7-2	TRBD2	-	TRBJ2-7	CASSLTSGSSYEQYF	TGTGCCAGCAGCTTAACTAGCGGGAGCTCCTACGAGCAGTACTTC
TRBV27	TRBD2	-	TRBJ2-1	CASSARLAGFPEQFF	TGTGCCAGCAGTGCTAGACTAGCGGGATTTCCTGAGCAGTTCTTC
TRBV5-5	-	-	TRBJ2-3	CASSPRDRRDTQYF	TGTGCCAGCAGCCCTCGGGACCGGAGAGATACGCAGTATTTT
TRBV9	-	-	TRBJ1-1	CASSPVTGPREEAFF	TGTGCCAGCAGCCCAGTTACGGGGCCTAGGGAAGAAGCTTTCTTT